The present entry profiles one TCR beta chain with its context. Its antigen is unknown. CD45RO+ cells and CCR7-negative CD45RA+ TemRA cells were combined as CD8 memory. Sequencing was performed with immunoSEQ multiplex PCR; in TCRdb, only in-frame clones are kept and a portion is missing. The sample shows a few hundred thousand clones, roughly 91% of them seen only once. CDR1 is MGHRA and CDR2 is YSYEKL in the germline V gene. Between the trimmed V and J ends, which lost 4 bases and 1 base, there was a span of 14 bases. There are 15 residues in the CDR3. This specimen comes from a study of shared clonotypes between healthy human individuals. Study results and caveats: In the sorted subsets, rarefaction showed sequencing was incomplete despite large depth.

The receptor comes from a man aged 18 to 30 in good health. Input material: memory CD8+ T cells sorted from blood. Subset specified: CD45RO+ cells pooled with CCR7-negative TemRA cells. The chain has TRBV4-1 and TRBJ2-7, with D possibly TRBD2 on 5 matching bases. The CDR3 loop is CASSPGGVSSYEQYF. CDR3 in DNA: TGCGCCAGCAGCCCCGGAGGAGTTAGTTCCTACGAGCAGTACTTC.